These T cell receptor beta chains were read from a single sample in a study of Ad26.COV2.S vaccination and SARS-CoV-2 variants. Some clones are missing from TCRdb's copy, which holds only in-frame ones; the method was immunoSEQ multiplex PCR. Among around 45,000 clones, 65% to 90% were seen once, and the ten largest hold around half. Here the sequenced sample was peripheral blood, taken after recovery from COVID-19. These receptors originate from a human donor who had recovered from COVID-19. Each CDR3 is given with its conserved first and last residue. D genes are given only for firm matches. Expanded clones are given a class, and other clones once, few, many or no size at all.

J gene,clone size,D gene,V gene,CDR3 DNA,CDR3 protein
TRBJ1-5,NA,NA,TRBV30,TGTGCCTGGAGTGTCGGGCCGAGCAATCAGCCCCAGCATTTT,CAWSVGPSNQPQHF
TRBJ2-6,NA,TRBD1,TRBV7-2,TGTGCCAGCAGCTTCCACGTTAGGGGGCGTAGGGGGGCCAACGTCCTGACTTTC,CASSFHVRGRRGANVLTF
TRBJ2-7,once,NA,TRBV4-1,TGCGCCAGCAGCCCGACAGGCCCTTTTTCCTACGAGCAGTACTTC,CASSPTGPFSYEQYF
TRBJ1-2,once,NA,TRBV25-1,TGTGCCAGCTCCCGAGGGAATGGCTACACCTTC,CASSRGNGYTF
TRBJ1-1,NA,NA,TRBV27,TGTGCCAGCAGTTTGGGTCGGGGGCGCTACACTGAAGCTTTCTTT,CASSLGRGRYTEAFF
TRBJ1-5,NA,NA,TRBV5-6,TGTGCCAGCAGCTCCAGCAGGGTCGGGAATCAGCCCCAGCATTTT,CASSSSRVGNQPQHF
TRBJ1-5,few,NA,TRBV19,TGTGCCAGTAGGGGGGCAGCGGTTCCTCAGTTTCAGCCCCAGCATTTT,CASRGAAVPQFQPQHF
TRBJ2-4,NA,TRBD2,TRBV6-1,TGTGCCAGCAGTGAAGCGGTAGCGGGGGGGCTGGGAAACATTCAGTACTTC,CASSEAVAGGLGNIQYF
TRBJ2-7,once,NA,TRBV11-2,TGTGCCAGCAGCCCCCAAGACAGGACTAAGCAGTACTTC,CASSPQDRTKQYF
TRBJ1-1,NA,NA,TRBV29-1,TGCAGCGTTGTATTCTCCTTGAACACTGAAGCTTTCTTT,CSVVFSLNTEAFF
TRBJ1-6,NA,NA,TRBV18,TGTGCCAGCTCACCCGGGGGGACCTCAAACTATAATTCACCCCTCCACTTT,CASSPGGTSNYNSPLHF
TRBJ2-3,NA,NA,TRBV18,TGTGCCAGCTCACCAGATACCTCTAGTATTACTAGCACAGATACGCAGTATTTT,CASSPDTSSITSTDTQYF
TRBJ2-1,NA,NA,TRBV5-1,TGCGCCAGCAGCTTGTTCCCAATCGGTGAGCAGTTCTTC,CASSLFPIGEQFF
TRBJ2-7,NA,TRBD1,TRBV6-5,TGTGCCAGCAGCTTGGGACAGGGGGTTTACGAGCAGTACTTC,CASSLGQGVYEQYF
TRBJ1-5,few,TRBD1,TRBV7-2,TGTGCCAGCAGCCCTCAGGGGGCTTTAAGTCAGCCCCAGCATTTT,CASSPQGALSQPQHF
TRBJ1-2,NA,NA,TRBV6-1,TGTGCCAGCAGTGAAGCGCTAGGCCCCCTGGGGGGCTACACCTTC,CASSEALGPLGGYTF
TRBJ1-1,NA,NA,TRBV5-1,TGCGCCAGCAGTAGCGACACTGAAGCTTTCTTT,CASSSDTEAFF
TRBJ1-2,NA,TRBD1,TRBV20-1,TGCAGTGCTAGTTCAGGGGGCTCCTATGGCTACACCTTC,CSASSGGSYGYTF
TRBJ2-2,NA,NA,TRBV12-3/TRBV12-4,TGTGCCAGCAGCATAATGGACACCGGGGAGCTGTTTTTT,CASSIMDTGELFF
TRBJ1-1,NA,NA,TRBV27,TGTGCCAGCAGTTTGGGGGGTGGCACTGAAGCTTTCTTT,CASSLGGGTEAFF
TRBJ2-1,NA,TRBD2,TRBV5-1,TGCGCCAGCAGCTTGGATCTAGCGGGCGCCTACAATGAGCAGTTCTTC,CASSLDLAGAYNEQFF
TRBJ1-1,NA,NA,TRBV29-1,TGCAGCGTTGTTATAGGTGTTCTGAACACTGAAGCTTTCTTT,CSVVIGVLNTEAFF
TRBJ1-6,NA,NA,TRBV19,TGTGCCAGTAGGGCGGACAGCTCCTATAATTCACCCCTCCACTTT,CASRADSSYNSPLHF
TRBJ1-1,NA,NA,TRBV6-1,TGTGCCAGCAGTGAAGGAGAGGGGTGGGGTTCAGCTTTCTTT,CASSEGEGWGSAFF
TRBJ1-3,NA,NA,TRBV18,TGTGCCAGCTCACCGCAGGACAGAAAGAGCTCTGGAAACACCATATATTTT,CASSPQDRKSSGNTIYF
TRBJ2-2,NA,NA,TRBV6-4,TGTGCCAGCAGCCTCGACGGGAACACCGGGGAGCTGTTTTTT,CASSLDGNTGELFF
TRBJ1-4,NA,TRBD1,TRBV18,TGTGCCAGCTCACCCTCGACAGGGGGCGAAAAACTGTTTTTT,CASSPSTGGEKLFF
TRBJ1-1,NA,NA,TRBV6-5,TGTGCCAGCAGTAAACAGGGACCCGCTTTCTTT,CASSKQGPAFF
TRBJ1-1,NA,NA,TRBV9,TGTGCCAGCAGCCTAGGACGGAACACTGAAGCTTTCTTT,CASSLGRNTEAFF
TRBJ2-7,NA,TRBD1,TRBV11-3,TGTGCCAGCAGCTCCGGGACAGGGTCAGGCGAGCAGTACTTC,CASSSGTGSGEQYF
TRBJ1-1,NA,NA,TRBV28,TGTGCCAGCAAGGAGGCCTTGATGAACACTGAAGCTTTCTTT,CASKEALMNTEAFF
TRBJ1-5,NA,NA,TRBV4-1,TGCGCCAGCAGCCAAGATCGTTGGGGCAATCAGCCCCAGCATTTT,CASSQDRWGNQPQHF
TRBJ2-5,NA,NA,TRBV6-5,TGTGCCAGCAGTTCCAGGTGGCTCCAAGAGACCCAGTACTTC,CASSSRWLQETQYF
TRBJ2-5,NA,NA,TRBV5-4,TGTGCCAGCAGCTTGGACAGGGAGACCCAGTACTTC,CASSLDRETQYF
TRBJ1-1,NA,NA,TRBV3-1/TRBV3-2,TGTGCCAGCAGCCAAGATTGGGTGCAGGGCACTGAAGCTTTCTTT,CASSQDWVQGTEAFF
TRBJ1-1,NA,NA,TRBV5-6,TGTGCCAGCAGCTTGATTCCCGGACAGAAGAACACTGAAGCTTTCTTT,CASSLIPGQKNTEAFF
TRBJ1-2,NA,TRBD1,TRBV6-2/TRBV6-3,TGTGCCAGCAGTTACACCGACAGGGTGTTCTCTAACTACACCTTC,CASSYTDRVFSNYTF
TRBJ2-3,NA,TRBD1,TRBV5-1,TGCGCCAGCAGCCTGGGACAGGGGGCAGGAGATACGCAGTATTTT,CASSLGQGAGDTQYF